The T cell receptor beta chain described here comes from a study of blood T cell repertoires in COVID-19. As for the study in general: From the United States, Italy and Spain came samples of acute and convalescent COVID-19.

Seattle enrolled patients during active infection and tracked them longitudinally. Authors' analysis steps: Reference gene primer amplification gave nucleated cell count estimates. Sequencing used immunoSEQ multiplex PCR; TCRdb keeps in-frame clones, though not all of them. V and J calls and clone size are given by that table; D and trimming were obtained from the DNA. The table has 300,000 to 450,000 clones, roughly 86% seen once. Looked up from germline, CDR1 is SGHVS and CDR2 is FQNEAQ. The CDR3 loop spans 19 amino acids. The ends lost 4 bases at V and 4 bases at J; junction bases unmatched: 17. The rearrangement joins TRBV7-8 to TRBJ2-5, with 11 bases matching TRBD2. The specimen was peripheral blood. The source of this sequence is a woman aged 60 to 75 with COVID-19, enrolled during active disease. CDR3 bases: TGTGCCAGCAGCTCCCCCGGAGCTAGCGGGGGGCCAACTGGAGAGACCCAGTACTTC. The encoded protein is CASSSPGASGGPTGETQYF.